Presented here are 16 T cell receptor beta chains from one specimen sequenced in a study of tumor-infiltrating lymphocytes in primary liver carcinoma. The input was approximately 500 ng total RNA; TCR beta cDNA was made from it with a constant-region primer. Each TCR beta library was derived from three nested multiplex PCR rounds that employed slightly modified ARM-PCR. Both of the initial two PCR rounds ran for about 9 cycles and employed TRBV1-TRBV30 forward primers alongside a C-beta reverse primer. TCRdb itself ran the multiplex PCR reads through MiXCR, one entry per CDR3 protein. The repertoire has some 180,000 distinct CDR3 sequences, approximately 80% of them found once; the top ten carry 15% to 20%. Bulk tissue was left unsorted, and RNA and DNA were co-extracted from about 20-30 mg of it. The specimen sequenced was tumor tissue from primary liver carcinoma. The receptors originated from a man aged 35-49 years with primary liver carcinoma and hepatitis B virus infection.

CDR3 in DNA: TGTGCCAGCAGTCGCTCAATAGCTGCGAGCTCCTACGAGCAGTACTTC. It yields the protein CASSRSIAASSYEQYF. This chain uses TRBV6-1 with TRBJ2-7; D is ambiguous. Germline CDR1 and CDR2: MNHNS and SASEGT. The CDR3 has 16 amino acids. V lost 5 bases and J 0 bases, leaving 17 bases between the germline ends.

This chain connects TRBV5-1 to TRBJ2-2, with D possibly TRBD1 on 5 matching bases. The length of the CDR3 is 15 residues. Trimming took 8 bases from V and 0 from J, leaving 14 bases between them. Germline V CDR1 and CDR2: SGHRS, YFSETQ. CDR3 sequence: CARSDRVTNTGELFF. CDR3 DNA sequence: TGCGCCAGGAGCGACAGAGTCACGAACACCGGGGAGCTGTTTTTT.

The chain joins TRBV6-6 to TRBJ1-5; D unresolved. The germline V gene has CDR1 MNHNY and CDR2 SVGAGI (reference sequence). CDR3 size: 16 residues. V lost 0 bases and J lost 2, with 11 bases in between. The CDR3 DNA reads as TGTGCCAGCAGTTACTCAAGGAGACAAGGCAATCAGCCCCAGCATTTT. It specifies CASSYSRRQGNQPQHF.

Concerning this clonotype itself: The junction does not match germline at one end; this may be a read error. This chain connects TRBV4-2 to TRBJ2-2; TRBD1 is a possible D gene (7 bases). Germline lookup yields CDR1 LGHNA and CDR2 YNFKEQ. This CDR3 region has 16 residues. CDR3 nucleotides: TGTGCCAGCAGCCAAGATCCTAGCGAGAACACAGGGGAGCTGTTGTTT. It specifies CASSQDPSENTGELLF.

Comments on this clonotype: Given the absence of the conserved phenylalanine or tryptophan at the CDR3 end, a read error is likely. The chain has TRBV6-6 and TRBJ1-5; D unclear. Germline V gives CDR1 MNHNY, CDR2 SVGAGI (reference sequence). The CDR3 runs 15 residues. CDR3 residues: CTSQRTDFSNQPQHY. Here the CDR3 DNA reads TGTACCAGCCAAAGGACGGACTTTAGCAATCAGCCCCAGCATTAT.

The chain couples TRBV7-8 to TRBJ2-5, with TRBD2 identical over 7 bases. The CDR3 consists of 15 residues. V gave up 5 bases and J gave up 13 bases; unmatched junction bases: 19. Per germline, CDR1 SGHVS and CDR2 FQNEAQ. DNA of the CDR3: TGTGCCAGCAGCGTAACCGCGGGGAGCCGGGGGGAACTGTACTTC. Translating gives CASSVTAGSRGELYF.

This clonotype has only one observation. Just one base apart from a much larger clone, this may be a read error. This sequence joins TRBV7-9 and TRBJ2-5, with D possibly matching TRBD2 (5 bases). The CDR3 is 14 residues long. Per the germline V gene, CDR1 is SEHNR and CDR2 is FQNEAQ (reference sequence). V lost 1 base to trimming and J lost 8 bases, with 14 bases between them. CDR3 in amino acids: CASSLVVGVETQYF. CDR3 nucleotide sequence: TGTGCCAGCAGCTTAGTAGTGGGAGTGGAAACCCAGTACTTC.

With respect to this clonotype: One junction end does not reproduce the germline sequence, and a read error may be involved. The CDR3 nucleotides read TGCGCTAGCAGCCAAGCCGCGACAGGGGGTGGAAACATCATATATTTT. It translates to CASSQAATGGGNIIYF. The genes are TRBV4-3 and TRBJ1-3, with 9 positions matching TRBD1. This CDR3 is built from 16 residues. Per the germline V gene, CDR1 is LGHNA and CDR2 is YSLEER.

Details on this clonotype: One junction end disagrees with the germline gene, perhaps due to a read error. This chain joins TRBV5-1 and TRBJ2-1; 14 nucleotides line up with TRBD2. Germline CDR1 SGHRS, CDR2 YFSETQ. This CDR3 comprises 16 residues. CDR3 bases: TGCGCCAGCAGCTTGGAGGGACTAGCGGGAGCGAATGAGCTGTTCTTC. Translation: CASSLEGLAGANELFF.

Concerning this clonotype: The conserved phenylalanine or tryptophan is not found at the CDR3 terminus, so this likely reflects a read error. V is TRBV11-2 and J is TRBJ2-3; D is unresolved. Germline-derived CDR1 and CDR2 are SGHAT and FQNNGV. CDR3 length: 14 amino acids. Written as DNA, the CDR3 is TGTGCCAGGAGCTTAGACCGACAAGGGGATACGCAGTATTCT. It yields the protein CARSLDRQGDTQYS.

Remarks on this clonotype: The junction departs from the called germline gene at one end, perhaps through a read error. The rearrangement links TRBV4-1 to TRBJ1-6, with 9 bases that match TRBD1. Germline values: CDR1 MGHRA, CDR2 YSYEKL. This CDR3 region has 17 residues. DNA for the CDR3: TGCGCCAACAGCCAAGATTGGGGACAGGGCCGGAATTTACCCCTCCACTTT. Amino acids: CANSQDWGQGRNLPLHF.

Points on this clonotype: Its ends do not fully match the called genes, so a read error is possible. The chain has TRBV5-1 and TRBJ1-6; TRBD1 aligns across 7 bases. The CDR3 has 16 residues. Looked up from germline, CDR1 is SGHRS and CDR2 is YFSETQ. CDR3 bases: TGCGCCAGCAGCGACAGCCTGACAGGGCAAAATTCACCCCTCCTCTTT. The encoded protein is CASSDSLTGQNSPLLF. Full variable domain (rest looked up from reference TRBV5-1 and TRBJ1-6): KAGVTQTPRYLIKTRGQQVTLSCSPISGHRSVSWYQQTPGQGLQFLFEYFSETQRNKGNFPGRFSGRQFSNSRSEMNVSTLELGDSALYLCASSDSLTGQNSPLLFGNGTRLTVT.

The chain is built from TRBV6-5 and TRBJ1-2, with D unclear. This CDR3 has 13 residues. Per the germline V gene, CDR1 is MNHEY and CDR2 is SVGAGI. This CDR3 reads CACSYGSNYGYTF. The CDR3 nucleotides read TGTGCGTGCAGTTACGGAAGTAACTATGGCTACACCTTC.

CDR3 sequence: CASSEGGRDEQFF. In nucleotides, the CDR3 is TGTGCCAGCAGTGAGGGGGGGAGGGATGAGCAGTTCTTC. The V and J genes are TRBV12-3 or TRBV12-4 and TRBJ2-1; D possibly corresponds to TRBD2 (7 bases). Deletions cut 5 bases from V and 8 bases from J, with 13 bases between. The length of the CDR3 is 13 residues.

CDR3 protein: CASNLNSGNSSEQFF. The CDR3 bases are TGCGCCAGCAACCTAAATAGCGGGAATAGTAGTGAGCAGTTCTTC. The chain uses TRBV4-1 and TRBJ2-1; the match to TRBD2 covers 8 bases. The CDR3 runs 15 residues. The germline V gene encodes CDR1 MGHRA and CDR2 YSYEKL. The J segment lost 9 bases and the V segment lost 7 bases, leaving 14 bases of the junction unmatched.

A word on this clonotype: At one of its ends the junction is not consistent with the germline gene, which may arise from a read error. V gene TRBV4-2 combines with J gene TRBJ2-4, with D hard to call. CDR1 LGHNA and CDR2 YNFKEQ come from the germline V gene. CDR3 length equals 12 residues. DNA of the CDR3: TGTGCCAGTAGCCAAGATCTGGATATTCAGCACTTC. It specifies CASSQDLDIQHF.